This T cell receptor (beta chain) emerged from a study of cytomegalovirus exposure and HLA in healthy donors. Study at large: Researchers previously reported finding 90 million to 130 million unique TCR beta sequences from approximately 200 million T cells.

PCR primers comprised 60 Vbeta and 13 Jbeta primers. Repertoires were generated with immunoSEQ multiplex PCR, while TCRdb's copy carries only in-frame clones and drops some. The sample lists some 85,000 clones; roughly 70% were seen once. The count of this clone is one. What it binds is not known. Findings of the study overall: The authors later found HLA-associated TCR beta chains more clonally expanded than equally common others. When the data were analyzed later, several of the most significant clusters appeared to be linked to common viral pathogens.

The germline V gene encodes CDR1 LNHNV and CDR2 YYDKDF (reference sequence). V shed 2 bases and J shed 1 base, with 6 bases lying between them. The CDR3 loop spans 13 amino acids. The rearrangement uses TRBV15 and TRBJ2-7, with no clear D. This clonotype was sampled from a man aged 35-49 years in good health and CMV-seronegative. The sample comprised PBMCs. CDR3 residues: CATSRYRSYEQYF. The CDR3 DNA follows: TGTGCCACCAGCAGATACAGATCCTACGAGCAGTACTTC.